The clone carrying this T cell receptor (beta chain) was counted only a few times. Its target is unknown. The data stem from a study of molecular identifiers for immune sequencing clone quantification. Study-level results: Effector cells had over 99% of their molecules in clones above 20 RNA copies, while naive cells had under 1%. Highly expanded clone sizes could be underestimated by identical TCR molecules sharing a barcode.

CDR1 is DFQATT, CDR2 SNEGSKA, per germline (reference sequence). The CDR3 covers 16 residues. Trimming cost V 0 bases and J 4 bases; bases outside gene matches: 6. TCRdb re-called the PCR reads with MiXCR, one entry per CDR3 protein. The data show around 480,000 distinct CDR3 sequences, about 20% seen once. This clonotype was sampled from a human donor in good health. Some libraries in this study had Jurkat cell RNA spiked in. Sequencing input: naive CD8+ T cells from blood, with Jurkat cell RNA spiked in. Noted subset: FACS-sorted CD8+CD4-CCR7+CD45RA+ naive T cells. The rearrangement links TRBV20-1 to TRBJ2-5; 12 nucleotides line up with TRBD2. The CDR3 loop is CSARDLAGGPLETQYF. CDR3 bases: TGCAGTGCTAGAGACCTAGCGGGGGGGCCTTTAGAGACCCAGTACTTC.